These 17 T cell receptor beta chains came from one sample sequenced in a study of control samples from healthy donors and cancer patients (dated by TCRdb to 2020 to 2021). The library was generated by the immunoSEQ multiplex PCR assay. TCRdb obtained this table from immuneACCESS and retained in-frame rearrangements with V and J assigned. These tables miss some clones; where compared with another copy, unresolved V genes account for less than half of the shortfall, and the remainder is unexplained. The sample has approximately 170,000 clones on record, 80% to 90% of them singletons. Approximately 4.9% of the sample belongs to the ten largest clones. The sequenced sample consisted of blood. The receptor set was obtained from a young woman in good health.

This chain joins TRBV6-5 and TRBJ1-2; tentative D call: TRBD1 (5 bases). Germline V gene sequence: CDR1 MNHEY, CDR2 SVGAGI. The V gene lost 8 bases and the J gene lost 0 bases, with 10 bases spanning the gap. The CDR3 covers 13 residues. The CDR3 coding sequence is TGTGCCAGCCGGGGGGGGGCTAACTATGGCTACACCTTC. Translating it yields CASRGGANYGYTF.

This chain joins TRBV25-1 and TRBJ2-7, with D perhaps matching TRBD1 (5 bases). V lost 3 bases to trimming and J lost 4 bases, with 10 bases between them. The CDR3 loop spans 13 amino acids. Germline V gene data show CDR1 as MGHDK and CDR2 as SYGVNS. CDR3 protein: CASSDTTGYEQYV. CDR3 sequence (DNA): TGTGCCAGCAGTGACACAACAGGATACGAGCAGTACGTC.

This rearrangement joins TRBV18 to TRBJ2-5; 9 bases align to TRBD2. The CDR3 runs to 15 residues. After removal of 6 bases from V and 6 bases from J, the junction contained 11 bases not matched to a gene. Germline loops: CDR1 KGHSH, CDR2 LQKENI. CDR3 coding DNA: TGTGCCAGCTCCCCTGGAATAGCGGGAGCGAAGACCCAGTACTTC. It encodes CASSPGIAGAKTQYF. Full variable domain (missing parts from reference TRBV18 and TRBJ2-5): NAGVMQNPRHLVRRRGQEARLRCSPMKGHSHVYWYRQLPEEGLKFMVYLQKENIIDESGMPKERFSAEFPKEGPSILRIQQVVRGDSAAYFCASSPGIAGAKTQYFGPGTRLLVL.

The genes are TRBV13 and TRBJ2-7; 8 nucleotides match TRBD1. Germline CDR1 and CDR2: PRHDT and FYEKMQ (reference sequence). The CDR3 spans 14 residues. Losses at the gene ends were 3 bases for V and 2 bases for J; bases not matched to a gene: 3. CDR3 in amino acids: CASSFGQGPYEQYV. DNA of the CDR3: TGTGCCAGCAGCTTCGGACAGGGTCCCTACGAGCAGTACGTC.

V is TRBV6-5 and J is TRBJ2-7; 9 bases match TRBD1. Germline loops: CDR1 MNHEY, CDR2 SVGAGI. The CDR3 has 13 residues. V gave up 6 bases and J gave up 7 bases; unmatched junction bases: 7. CDR3 residues: CASSPGQGREQYV. In nucleotides, the CDR3 is TGTGCCAGCAGCCCAGGACAGGGGCGGGAGCAGTACGTC.

The chain carries TRBV4-1 and TRBJ2-1, with a tentative D call TRBD1 (7 bases). CDR1 and CDR2 from the germline V gene are MGHRA and YSYEKL. The ends were cut back, 0 bases at V and 0 bases at J, with 12 bases in the middle. The CDR3 is 17 residues long. CDR3 nucleotides: TGCGCCAGCAGCCAAGATCAGGGGGGATACTCCTACAATGAGCAGTTCTTC. Residues: CASSQDQGGYSYNEQFF.

The V call is TRBV13, the J call TRBJ1-1, with a tentative D call TRBD1 (6 bases). The CDR3 covers 16 residues. Germline V gene lookup returns CDR1 PRHDT and CDR2 FYEKMQ (reference sequence). V lost 4 bases, J lost 0 bases, and 15 bases lay in between. The CDR3 DNA reads TGTGCCAGCAGCTCTCAGGGGAGGGGGGTGAACACTGAAGCTTTCTTT. It specifies CASSSQGRGVNTEAFF.

This chain joins TRBV29-1 and TRBJ2-5, with 11 bases aligning to TRBD1. Germline CDR1 and CDR2: SQVTM and ANQGSEA. This CDR3 contains 14 residues. Trimming took 3 bases from V and 4 from J; bases not matched to a gene: 4. As DNA, the CDR3 is TGCAGCGTTGATGGGGACAGGGGGGGAGAGACCCAGTACTTC. Its protein product is CSVDGDRGGETQYF.

This CDR3 reads CSVVGGKTEAFF. The CDR3 DNA reads as TGCAGCGTTGTGGGGGGGAAGACTGAAGCTTTCTTT. V is TRBV29-1 and J is TRBJ1-1; possibly TRBD1 for D (5 bases). V was pared by 4 bases and J by 5 bases, with 11 bases between. CDR3 size: 12 residues. CDR1 SQVTM and CDR2 ANQGSEA come from the germline V gene.

This sequence joins TRBV5-1 and TRBJ2-2; weak D call: TRBD2 (6 bases). Trimming took off 7 bases at V and 4 bases at J, with 8 bases between the two ends. The V gene's germline CDR1 is SGHRS and CDR2 YFSETQ. There are 12 residues in the CDR3. DNA of the CDR3: TGCGCCAGCCGGGGAGGCACCGGGGAGCTGTTTTTT. Translating gives CASRGGTGELFF.

In this sample, this clone turned up once. The J gene is TRBJ1-2, the V gene TRBV29-1; D gene unclear. V was clipped by 7 bases and J by 8 bases, with 17 bases between them. The CDR3 is 12 amino acids. The germline V gene encodes CDR1 SQVTM and CDR2 ANQGSEA. The CDR3 sequence: CSADHDREGYTF. In nucleotides, the CDR3 is TGCAGCGCCGACCACGACCGGGAGGGCTACACCTTC.

The V gene is TRBV3-1 (or the pseudogene TRBV3-2), the J gene TRBJ1-2, with D unclear. Germline loops: CDR1 LGHDT, CDR2 YNNKEL (reference sequence). This CDR3 has 14 amino acids. V lost 5 bases and J 7 bases, leaving 17 bases between the germline ends. CDR3 bases: TGTGCCAGCAGCGCCCGACGGAGTGTTGGTGGCTACACCTTC. It is translated as CASSARRSVGGYTF.

This clone was counted once. This chain uses TRBV4-2 with TRBJ1-2; 8 bases agree with TRBD1. The CDR3 has 15 amino acids. In germline, CDR1 is LGHNA, CDR2 YNFKEQ. J lost 6 bases, V lost 2 bases, and 8 bases had no gene match. The CDR3: CASSQPGQGRHGYTF. The CDR3 DNA sequence: TGTGCCAGCAGCCAACCCGGACAGGGACGGCATGGCTACACCTTC.

The rearrangement links TRBV24-1 to TRBJ2-1; D not resolved. V shed 1 base and J shed 8 bases, with 5 bases lying between them. CDR1 and CDR2 from the germline V gene are KGHDR and SFDVKD. This CDR3 has 12 amino acids. The CDR3 loop is CATSDFNHEQFF. The CDR3 DNA sequence: TGTGCCACCAGTGATTTTAACCATGAGCAGTTCTTC.

The rearrangement joins TRBV5-1 to TRBJ1-2, with D perhaps TRBD1 (5 bases). Germline V gives CDR1 SGHRS, CDR2 YFSETQ. Trimming left V 4 bases short and J 5 bases short, with 15 bases between. The CDR3 contains 14 residues. CDR3 DNA sequence: TGCGCCAGCAGCCCGGAACCGGGACCATATGGCTACACCTTC. Translation: CASSPEPGPYGYTF.

This sequence joins TRBV19 and TRBJ1-1; D unresolved. There are 14 residues in the CDR3. Trimming removed 3 bases at V and 1 base at J, with 9 bases between. The germline gives CDR1 LNHDA, CDR2 SQIVND (reference sequence). CDR3 sequence: CASSIRSQNTEAFF. As DNA, the CDR3 is TGTGCCAGTAGTATCAGGAGCCAGAACACTGAAGCTTTCTTT.

The rearrangement links TRBV5-1 to TRBJ2-1; a possible D gene is TRBD2 (6 bases). With 1 base removed from V and 5 bases from J, the gap between germline ends came to 10 bases. Germline CDR1 and CDR2: SGHRS and YFSETQ. This CDR3 is built from 14 residues. In DNA form, the CDR3 reads TGCGCCAGCAGCTTGACCGGGAGAAACAATGAGCAGTTCTTC. Its protein is CASSLTGRNNEQFF.